Relative to its sample, the clone carrying this T cell receptor (beta chain) is medium-sized. This CDR3 is 16 amino acids long. V lost 2 bases to trimming and J lost 0 bases, with 14 bases between them. The germline V gene has CDR1 SGHAT and CDR2 FQDESV (reference sequence). TCR beta CDR3 was amplified by multiplex PCR, first round around 10 cycles, 32 V and 13 J primers. One entry per CDR3 protein results from TCRdb running MiXCR on the multiplex PCR reads. The table records some 2,500 distinct CDR3 sequences, less than 55% of them present only once. With approximately 600 ng used per sample, the template was genomic DNA from bulk tumor. Surgeons took several biopsies per primary tumor, spaced far apart, during surgery. Before undergoing curative surgery, patients had newly diagnosed non-small cell lung cancer that was untreated. Non-small cell lung cancer patients, newly diagnosed and having surgery with curative intent, served as donors.

This sample is part of a study of immune heterogeneity within non-small cell lung tumors. The sequencing sample was made of lung tumor tissue. This TCR came from a man aged 50-60 years with non-small cell lung cancer. The chain combines TRBV11-1 with TRBJ2-7; tentatively, D is TRBD2 (5 bases). The CDR3 sequence: CASSLRPAVSSYEQYF. The CDR3, as DNA: TGTGCCAGCAGCTTACGGCCAGCGGTGAGCTCCTACGAGCAGTACTTC. Combining the CDR3 with reference TRBV11-1 and TRBJ2-7 gives the whole variable domain EAEVAQSPRYKITEKSQAVAFWCDPISGHATLYWYRQILGQGPELLVQFQDESVVDDSQLPKDRFSAERLKGVDSTLKIQPAELGDSAMYLCASSLRPAVSSYEQYFGPGTRLTVT.